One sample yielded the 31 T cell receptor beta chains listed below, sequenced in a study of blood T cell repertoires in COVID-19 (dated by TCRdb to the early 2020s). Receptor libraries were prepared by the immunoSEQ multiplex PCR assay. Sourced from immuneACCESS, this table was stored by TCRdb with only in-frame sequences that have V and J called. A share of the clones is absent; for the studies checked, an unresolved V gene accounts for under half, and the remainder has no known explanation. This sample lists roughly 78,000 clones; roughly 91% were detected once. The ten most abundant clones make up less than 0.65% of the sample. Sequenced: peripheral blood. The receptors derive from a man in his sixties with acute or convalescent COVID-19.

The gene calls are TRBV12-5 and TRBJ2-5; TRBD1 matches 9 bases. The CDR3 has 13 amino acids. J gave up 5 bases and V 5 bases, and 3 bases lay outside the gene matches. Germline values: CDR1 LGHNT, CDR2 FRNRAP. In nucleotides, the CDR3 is TGTGCTAGTGGTACTGGACAGGGGGAGACCCAGTACTTC. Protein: CASGTGQGETQYF.

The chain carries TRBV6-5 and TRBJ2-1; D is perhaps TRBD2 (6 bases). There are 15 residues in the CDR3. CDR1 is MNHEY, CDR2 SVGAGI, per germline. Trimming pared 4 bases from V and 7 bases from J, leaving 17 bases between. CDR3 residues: CASSLPGEPRNEQFF. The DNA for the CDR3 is TGTGCCAGCAGTTTACCGGGGGAACCCCGGAATGAGCAGTTCTTC.

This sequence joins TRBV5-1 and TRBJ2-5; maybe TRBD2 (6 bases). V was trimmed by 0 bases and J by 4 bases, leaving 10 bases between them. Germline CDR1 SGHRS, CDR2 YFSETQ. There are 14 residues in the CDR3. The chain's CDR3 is CASSLVLEGETQYF. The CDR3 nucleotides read TGCGCCAGCAGCTTGGTGCTGGAGGGAGAGACCCAGTACTTC.

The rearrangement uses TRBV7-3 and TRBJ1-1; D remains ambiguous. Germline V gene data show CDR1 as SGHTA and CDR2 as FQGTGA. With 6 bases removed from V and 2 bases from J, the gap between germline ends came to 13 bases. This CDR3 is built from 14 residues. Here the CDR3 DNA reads TGTGCCAGCAGAAGTGCGGGAAGTAACACTGAAGCTTTCTTT. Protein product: CASRSAGSNTEAFF.

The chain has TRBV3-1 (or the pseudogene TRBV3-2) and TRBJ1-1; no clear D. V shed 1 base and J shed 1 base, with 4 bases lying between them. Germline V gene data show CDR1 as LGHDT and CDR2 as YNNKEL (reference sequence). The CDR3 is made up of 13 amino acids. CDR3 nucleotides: TGTGCCAGCAGCCAAGTCCGGAACACTGAAGCTTTCTTT. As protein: CASSQVRNTEAFF.

This CDR3 is CASSFPNYGYTF. DNA of the CDR3: TGTGCCAGCAGCTTTCCGAACTATGGCTACACCTTC. The chain is built from TRBV5-6 and TRBJ1-2, with no clear D. This CDR3 has 12 residues. The germline V gene has CDR1 SGHDT and CDR2 YYEEEE. With 2 bases removed from V and 2 bases from J, the gap between germline ends came to 4 bases. Full variable domain (rest looked up from reference TRBV5-6 and TRBJ1-2): DAGVTQSPTHLIKTRGQQVTLRCSPKSGHDTVSWYQQALGQGPQFIFQYYEEEERQRGNFPDRFSGHQFPNYSSELNVNALLLGDSALYLCASSFPNYGYTFGSGTRLTVV.

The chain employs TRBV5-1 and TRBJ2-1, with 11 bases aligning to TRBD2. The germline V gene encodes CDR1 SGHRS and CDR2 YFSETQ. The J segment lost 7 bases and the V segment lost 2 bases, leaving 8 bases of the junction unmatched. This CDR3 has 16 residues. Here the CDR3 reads CASSFSSGGASNEQFF. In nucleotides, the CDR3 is TGCGCCAGCAGCTTCAGTAGCGGGGGGGCGTCTAATGAGCAGTTCTTC.

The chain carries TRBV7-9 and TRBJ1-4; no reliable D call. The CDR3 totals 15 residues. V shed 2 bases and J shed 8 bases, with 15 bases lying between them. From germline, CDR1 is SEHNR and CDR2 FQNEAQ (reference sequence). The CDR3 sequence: CASSLWGDGGEKLFF. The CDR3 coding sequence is TGTGCCAGCAGCTTATGGGGAGACGGAGGGGAAAAACTGTTTTTT.

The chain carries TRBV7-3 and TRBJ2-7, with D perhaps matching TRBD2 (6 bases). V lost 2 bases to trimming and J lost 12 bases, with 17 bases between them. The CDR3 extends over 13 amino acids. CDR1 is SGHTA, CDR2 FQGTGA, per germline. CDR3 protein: CASSLDVGGVSYF. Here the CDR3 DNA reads TGTGCCAGCAGCTTAGATGTCGGAGGGGTGTCGTACTTC.

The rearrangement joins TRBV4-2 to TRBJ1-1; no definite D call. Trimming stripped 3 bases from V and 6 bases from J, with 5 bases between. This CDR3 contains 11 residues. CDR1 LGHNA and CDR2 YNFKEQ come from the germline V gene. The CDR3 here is CASSQSSEAFF. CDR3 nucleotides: TGTGCCAGCAGCCAGTCTTCTGAAGCTTTCTTT.

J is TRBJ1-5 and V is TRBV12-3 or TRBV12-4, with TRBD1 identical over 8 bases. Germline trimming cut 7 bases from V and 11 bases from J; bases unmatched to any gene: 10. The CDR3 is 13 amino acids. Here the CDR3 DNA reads TGTGCCAGCACCGGACAGGGTACCCGGGCCCAGCATTTT. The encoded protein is CASTGQGTRAQHF.

The CDR3 DNA reads as TGCAGCGTTGCGACGGGGTCTGGGCCCCAGCATTTT. Amino acids: CSVATGSGPQHF. The gene calls are TRBV29-1 and TRBJ1-5; D not certain. CDR1 is SQVTM and CDR2 is ANQGSEA in the germline V gene. The CDR3 loop spans 12 amino acids. V lost 4 bases to trimming and J lost 9 bases, with 13 bases between them. The whole variable domain, remainder taken from reference TRBV29-1 and TRBJ1-5, is SAVISQKPSRDICQRGTSLTIQCQVDSQVTMMFWYRQQPGQSLTLIATANQGSEATYESGFVIDKFPISRPNLTFSTLTVSNMSPEDSSIYLCSVATGSGPQHFGDGTRLSIL.

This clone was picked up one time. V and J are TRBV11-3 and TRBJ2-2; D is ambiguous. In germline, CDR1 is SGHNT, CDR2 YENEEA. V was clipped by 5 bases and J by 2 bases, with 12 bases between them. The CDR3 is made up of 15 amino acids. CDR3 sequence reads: CASSPSRTNTGELFF. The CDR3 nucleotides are TGTGCCAGCAGCCCTTCCCGCACAAACACCGGGGAGCTGTTTTTT.

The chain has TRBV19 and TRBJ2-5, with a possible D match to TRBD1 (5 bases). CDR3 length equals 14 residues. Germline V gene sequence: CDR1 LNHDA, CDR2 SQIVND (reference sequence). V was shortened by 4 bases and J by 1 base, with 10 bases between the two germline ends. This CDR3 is CASSRDRFQETQYF. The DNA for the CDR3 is TGTGCCAGTAGTAGAGACAGATTCCAAGAGACCCAGTACTTC.

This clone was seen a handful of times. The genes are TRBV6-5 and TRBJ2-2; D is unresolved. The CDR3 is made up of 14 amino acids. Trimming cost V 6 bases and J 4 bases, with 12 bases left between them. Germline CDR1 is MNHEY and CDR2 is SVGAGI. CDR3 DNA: TGTGCCAGCAGCGAGGAAGTACTCACCGGGGAGCTGTTTTTT. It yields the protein CASSEEVLTGELFF.

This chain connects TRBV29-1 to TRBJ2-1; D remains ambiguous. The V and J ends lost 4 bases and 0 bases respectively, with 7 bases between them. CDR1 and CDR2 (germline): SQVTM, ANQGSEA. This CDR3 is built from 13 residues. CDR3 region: CSVAISSYNEQFF. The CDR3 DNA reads TGCAGCGTTGCCATCAGCTCCTACAATGAGCAGTTCTTC.

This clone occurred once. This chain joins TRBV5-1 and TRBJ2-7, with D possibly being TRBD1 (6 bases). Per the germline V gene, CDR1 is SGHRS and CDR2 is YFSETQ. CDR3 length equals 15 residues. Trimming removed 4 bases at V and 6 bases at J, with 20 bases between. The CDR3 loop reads CASSVDLRAGVEQYF. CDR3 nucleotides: TGCGCCAGCAGCGTGGACCTTCGGGCAGGGGTCGAGCAGTACTTC.

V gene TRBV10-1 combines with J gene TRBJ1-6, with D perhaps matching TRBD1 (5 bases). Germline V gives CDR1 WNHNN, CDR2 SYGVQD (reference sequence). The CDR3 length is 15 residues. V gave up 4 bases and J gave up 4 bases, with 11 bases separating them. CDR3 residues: CASSAGYEYNSPLHF. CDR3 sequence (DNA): TGCGCCAGCAGTGCAGGGTATGAGTATAATTCACCCCTCCACTTT.

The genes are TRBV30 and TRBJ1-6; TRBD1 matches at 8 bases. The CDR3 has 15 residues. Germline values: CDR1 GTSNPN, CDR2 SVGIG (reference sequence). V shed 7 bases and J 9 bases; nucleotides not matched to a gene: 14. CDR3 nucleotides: TGTGCCTTAAGAGAAGGGACAGGCTATTTTTCACCCCTCCACTTT. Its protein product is CALREGTGYFSPLHF.

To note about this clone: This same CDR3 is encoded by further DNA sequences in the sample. CDR3: CAWSRGNTIYF. The CDR3 coding sequence is TGTGCCTGGAGTCGGGGAAACACCATATATTTT. The chain joins TRBV30 to TRBJ1-3; D not certain. V gave up 2 bases and J gave up 4 bases, with 3 bases separating them. Germline CDR1 is GTSNPN and CDR2 is SVGIG (reference sequence). The CDR3 runs 11 residues.

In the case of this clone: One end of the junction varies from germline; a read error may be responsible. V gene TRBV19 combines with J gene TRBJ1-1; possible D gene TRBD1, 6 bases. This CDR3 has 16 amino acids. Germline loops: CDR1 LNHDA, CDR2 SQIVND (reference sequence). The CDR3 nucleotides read TGTGCCAGTAGTATGGGGACATTTGCAATGAAGACTGAAGCTTTCTTT. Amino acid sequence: CASSMGTFAMKTEAFF.

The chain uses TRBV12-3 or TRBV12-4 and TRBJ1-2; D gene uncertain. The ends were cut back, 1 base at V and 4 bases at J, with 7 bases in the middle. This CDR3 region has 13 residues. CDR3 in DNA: TGTGCCAGCAGTTTAGAGAGGATCTATGGCTACACCTTC. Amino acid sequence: CASSLERIYGYTF.

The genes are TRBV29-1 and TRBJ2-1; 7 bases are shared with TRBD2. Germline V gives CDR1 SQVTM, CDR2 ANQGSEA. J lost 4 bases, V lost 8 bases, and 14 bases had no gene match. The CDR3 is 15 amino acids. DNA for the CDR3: TGCAGCCTAAAGCGACTAGCCGGGGGATACAATGAGCAGTTCTTC. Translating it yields CSLKRLAGGYNEQFF.

CDR3 DNA sequence: TGTGCCAGCAGTGAAGGAGTGGGCAGGGGCCACAATGAGCAGTTCTTC. Translating it yields CASSEGVGRGHNEQFF. The rearrangement links TRBV6-1 to TRBJ2-1, with D perhaps TRBD1 (6 bases). The V end was cut by 1 base, the J end by 5 bases, with 15 bases between. The CDR3 covers 16 residues. CDR1 is MNHNS, CDR2 SASEGT, per germline.

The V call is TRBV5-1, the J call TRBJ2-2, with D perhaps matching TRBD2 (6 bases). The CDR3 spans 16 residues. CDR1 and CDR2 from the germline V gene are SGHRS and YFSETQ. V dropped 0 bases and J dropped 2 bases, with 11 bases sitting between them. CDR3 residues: CASSLVRGLNTGELFF. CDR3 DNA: TGCGCCAGCAGCTTGGTACGGGGGTTAAACACCGGGGAGCTGTTTTTT.

The CDR3 region is CASIRRGPSGELFF. The CDR3 DNA follows: TGTGCCAGCATAAGGCGAGGGCCCTCCGGGGAGCTGTTTTTT. The V and J genes are TRBV5-8 and TRBJ2-2; a weak D match, TRBD2 (5 bases). CDR1 is SGHTS, CDR2 YDEGEE, per germline. Trimming left V 6 bases short and J 6 bases short, with 15 bases between. The CDR3 runs 14 residues.

Written as DNA, the CDR3 is TGTGCCAGCAGCGTATTGGGGGCTGGCGTGAACACTGAAGCTTTCTTT. This encodes CASSVLGAGVNTEAFF. The J gene is TRBJ1-1, the V gene TRBV9, with D possibly TRBD1 on 6 matching bases. The CDR3 has 16 amino acids. Germline assignment: CDR1 SGDLS and CDR2 YYNGEE. V was cut by 1 base and J by 0 bases, with 13 bases left in between.

In nucleotides, the CDR3 is TGCGCCAGCAGCCCGGGACTAGCGGGAGCCGACGAGCAGTACTTC. The encoded protein is CASSPGLAGADEQYF. J is TRBJ2-7 and V is TRBV5-1, with TRBD2 matching 14 bases. The CDR3 has 15 amino acids. The trim removed 4 bases at V and 5 bases at J, leaving 5 bases unmatched. CDR1 and CDR2 (germline): SGHRS, YFSETQ.

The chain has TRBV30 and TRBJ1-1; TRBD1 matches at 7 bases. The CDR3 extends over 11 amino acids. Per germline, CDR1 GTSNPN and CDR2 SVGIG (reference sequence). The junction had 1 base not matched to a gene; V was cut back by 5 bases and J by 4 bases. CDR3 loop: CAWHRGTEAFF. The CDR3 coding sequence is TGTGCCTGGCACAGGGGCACTGAAGCTTTCTTT.

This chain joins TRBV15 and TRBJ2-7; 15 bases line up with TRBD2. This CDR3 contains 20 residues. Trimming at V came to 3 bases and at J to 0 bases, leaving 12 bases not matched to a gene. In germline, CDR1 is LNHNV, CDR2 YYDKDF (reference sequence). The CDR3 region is CATSREPGLAGGTPSYEQYF. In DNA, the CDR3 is TGTGCCACCAGCAGGGAACCGGGACTAGCGGGAGGTACGCCCTCCTACGAGCAGTACTTC.

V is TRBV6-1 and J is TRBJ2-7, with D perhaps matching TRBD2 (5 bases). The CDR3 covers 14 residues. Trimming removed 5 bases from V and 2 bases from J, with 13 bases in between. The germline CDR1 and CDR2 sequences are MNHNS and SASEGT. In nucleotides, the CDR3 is TGTGCCAGCAGTTCCCGCCGGGGTCCCTACGAGCAGTACTTC. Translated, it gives CASSSRRGPYEQYF.